The 25 T cell receptor beta chains given below trace back to one sample, sequenced in a study of technical replicates of blood from a handful of donors. TCRdb keeps only in-frame clones here, not all; method: immunoSEQ multiplex PCR. The repertoire includes about 97,000 clones, around 96% of them detected once, and approximately 0.2% sits in the top ten. The sequencing sample was made of T cells isolated from PBMCs. The source of these receptors is a human donor in good health.

The J gene is TRBJ1-1, the V gene TRBV19, with TRBD1 matching over 8 bases. The J segment lost 1 base and the V segment lost 5 bases, leaving 12 bases of the junction unmatched. Germline values: CDR1 LNHDA, CDR2 SQIVND (reference sequence). The CDR3 sequence is 17 residues long. The CDR3 bases are TGTGCCAGTAGTCTGCGGAGACAGGGGTTCGGGAACACTGAAGCTTTCTTT. It codes for CASSLRRQGFGNTEAFF.

CDR3 nucleotide sequence: TGCGCCAGCAGCCCAGGGACTAGCGGGGAGCTGTTTTTT. It translates to CASSPGTSGELFF. This sequence joins TRBV10-1 and TRBJ2-2, with 8 bases matching TRBD2. CDR3 size: 13 residues. V lost 6 bases to trimming and J lost 7 bases; unmatched junction nucleotides: 4. Germline CDR1 and CDR2: WNHNN and SYGVQD (reference sequence).

This chain joins TRBV5-1 and TRBJ2-7, with 10 bases fitting TRBD2. The CDR3 sequence is 15 residues long. The junction had 8 bases not matched to a gene; V was cut back by 5 bases and J by 3 bases. Germline V gives CDR1 SGHRS, CDR2 YFSETQ. This chain's CDR3 is CASRLAVAGGYEQYF. In nucleotides, the CDR3 is TGCGCCAGCAGGTTAGCCGTAGCGGGGGGCTACGAGCAGTACTTC.

The chain recombines TRBV28 with TRBJ2-7; 12 bases are shared with TRBD1. The CDR3 covers 19 residues. V lost 6 bases to trimming and J lost 4 bases; unmatched junction nucleotides: 19. The germline V gene has CDR1 MDHEN and CDR2 SYDVKM. For the CDR3, the DNA is TGTGCCAGCAGACCTAACCGGGACAGGGGGCTCTTCTGGGCTTACGAGCAGTACTTC. This encodes CASRPNRDRGLFWAYEQYF.

This chain joins TRBV15 and TRBJ2-5; perhaps TRBD2 as D (5 bases). Per germline, CDR1 LNHNV and CDR2 YYDKDF (reference sequence). The V end was cut by 8 bases, the J end by 1 base, with 17 bases between. The CDR3 spans 15 residues. CDR3 DNA sequence: TGTGCCACCGCCGGGGTTAGCGCGGCCCAAGAGACCCAGTACTTC. The encoded protein is CATAGVSAAQETQYF.

This clone was counted a single time. The chain uses TRBV9 and TRBJ2-1; a possible D gene is TRBD2 (6 bases). CDR1 SGDLS and CDR2 YYNGEE come from the germline V gene. V dropped 3 bases and J dropped 6 bases, with 16 bases sitting between them. This CDR3 has 15 residues. In DNA form, the CDR3 reads TGTGCCAGCAGCGGTAGCGGACTCAAGGGCAATGAGCAGTTCTTC. Translation gives CASSGSGLKGNEQFF.

The rearrangement uses TRBV6-1 and TRBJ2-2; 7 bases agree with TRBD2. The CDR3 has 14 amino acids. CDR1 is MNHNS, CDR2 SASEGT, per germline. V dropped 8 bases and J dropped 4; count of bases not matched to a gene: 7. CDR3 nucleotide sequence: TGTGCCAGCCTCGGACTAGAAGGCACCGGGGAGCTGTTTTTT. It translates to CASLGLEGTGELFF.

This chain uses TRBV19 with TRBJ2-7, with D tentatively TRBD1 (6 bases). There are 15 residues in the CDR3. CDR1 and CDR2 from the germline V gene are LNHDA and SQIVND (reference sequence). The V end lost 6 bases, the J end lost 0 bases, and 15 bases lay between the germline ends. The CDR3 nucleotides read TGTGCCAGTAGCTTACAGGGTTCCTCCTCCTACGAGCAGTACTTC. Protein product: CASSLQGSSSYEQYF.

The CDR3 protein is CAISESTLAGGAYNEQFF. Here the CDR3 DNA reads TGTGCCATCAGTGAGTCTACCCTCGCGGGAGGGGCCTACAATGAGCAGTTCTTC. V gene TRBV10-3 combines with J gene TRBJ2-1; 9 bases are shared with TRBD2. CDR1 is ENHRY and CDR2 is SYGVKD in the germline V gene. Trimming took 0 bases from V and 2 from J; bases not matched to a gene: 8. This CDR3 region has 18 residues.

V usage is TRBV6-1 and J usage is TRBJ1-2; D uncertain. The length of the CDR3 is 13 residues. V lost 5 bases, J lost 8 bases, and 15 bases lay in between. From germline, CDR1 is MNHNS and CDR2 SASEGT. The CDR3 sequence: CASSRSASSGYTF. Here the CDR3 DNA reads TGTGCCAGCAGTCGCAGCGCCTCATCGGGCTACACCTTC.

The chain carries TRBV28 and TRBJ2-7; the match to TRBD1 covers 11 bases. This CDR3 contains 15 residues. The V gene end was trimmed by 5 bases and the J gene end by 3 bases; junction bases not matched to a gene: 6. Germline assignment: CDR1 MDHEN and CDR2 SYDVKM. CDR3 residues: CASSTGDRGYYEQYF. The CDR3 nucleotides are TGTGCCAGCAGTACCGGGGACAGGGGGTACTACGAGCAGTACTTC.

The chain carries TRBV27 and TRBJ2-7; D perhaps matches TRBD1 (6 bases). This CDR3 contains 14 residues. Trimming pared 0 bases from V and 3 bases from J, leaving 9 bases between. The V gene's germline CDR1 is MNHEY and CDR2 SMNVEV (reference sequence). The CDR3 region has the DNA TGTGCCAGCAGTTTATCGACAGGTGGCTACGAGCAGTACTTC. It yields the protein CASSLSTGGYEQYF.

The chain uses TRBV10-2 and TRBJ1-2; D perhaps matches TRBD1 (6 bases). There are 17 residues in the CDR3. Germline V lookup: CDR1 WSHSY, CDR2 SAAADI. Trimming removed 0 bases at V and 6 bases at J, with 20 bases between. CDR3 sequence reads: CASSESIGGGGANGYTF. The CDR3 DNA is TGCGCCAGCAGTGAGTCGATAGGCGGTGGGGGCGCGAATGGCTACACCTTC.

This clone was picked up one time. This chain links TRBV18 with TRBJ1-2, with 11 nucleotides matching TRBD1. Per germline, CDR1 KGHSH and CDR2 LQKENI. CDR3 length equals 15 residues. Trimming removed 3 bases from V and 6 bases from J; junction bases left unmatched: 6. For the CDR3, the DNA is TGTGCCAGCTCACCGCCGGGACAGGGGGAGGATGGCTACACCTTC. Protein sequence: CASSPPGQGEDGYTF.

In its sample, this clone was seen once. This chain links TRBV6-5 with TRBJ2-6; a weak D match, TRBD1 (5 bases). The V and J ends lost 4 bases and 2 bases respectively, with 9 bases between them. The germline V gene has CDR1 MNHEY and CDR2 SVGAGI. CDR3 length equals 15 residues. CDR3 in amino acids: CASSSRAAGANVLTF. CDR3 in DNA: TGTGCCAGCAGTTCCAGGGCTGCTGGGGCCAACGTCCTGACTTTC.

This clone has a single count. The chain recombines TRBV27 with TRBJ2-5; tentatively, D is TRBD2 (5 bases). CDR3 length equals 13 residues. V lost 6 bases to trimming and J lost 4 bases, with 12 bases between them. Germline V lookup: CDR1 MNHEY, CDR2 SMNVEV (reference sequence). In DNA form, the CDR3 reads TGTGCCAGCAGATTCGGGGTTGGAGAGACCCAGTACTTC. Residues: CASRFGVGETQYF.

V usage is TRBV5-1 and J usage is TRBJ2-1, with D perhaps TRBD2 (6 bases). The CDR3 consists of 13 residues. Per the germline V gene, CDR1 is SGHRS and CDR2 is YFSETQ. V lost 5 bases, J lost 5 bases, and 11 bases lay in between. The CDR3 region is CASSYGLNNEQFF. The CDR3 nucleotides are TGCGCCAGCAGTTACGGACTAAACAATGAGCAGTTCTTC.

The chain joins TRBV6-5 to TRBJ1-2; D might be TRBD1 (5 bases). The germline V gene has CDR1 MNHEY and CDR2 SVGAGI. V was shortened by 5 bases and J by 8 bases, with 18 bases between the two germline ends. CDR3 size: 14 residues. The CDR3 loop reads CASSLTEDKRGYTF. In DNA, the CDR3 is TGTGCCAGCAGTCTTACAGAGGACAAGAGGGGCTACACCTTC.

This chain connects TRBV5-4 to TRBJ2-5, with TRBD2 matching 8 bases. The CDR3 runs 15 residues. V gave up 5 bases and J gave up 3 bases; unmatched junction bases: 9. The germline gives CDR1 SGHNT, CDR2 YYREEE (reference sequence). The CDR3 DNA follows: TGTGCCAGCAGGATACTTCGGGGGGGAGAAGAGACCCAGTACTTC. This translates into CASRILRGGEETQYF.

The chain combines TRBV11-3 with TRBJ2-3; TRBD2 matches at 10 bases. CDR3 size: 16 residues. Losses at the gene ends were 3 bases for V and 4 bases for J; bases not matched to a gene: 7. The V gene's germline CDR1 is SGHNT and CDR2 YENEEA. CDR3 DNA sequence: TGTGCCAGCAGCTTCTCTAGCGGGAGTATCGCAGATACGCAGTATTTT. Translation: CASSFSSGSIADTQYF.

This chain joins TRBV9 and TRBJ1-2, with unresolved D. The CDR3 runs to 14 residues. CDR1 and CDR2 (germline): SGDLS, YYNGEE. V lost 0 bases and J 7 bases, leaving 13 bases between the germline ends. The CDR3: CASSVGPPSGGYTF. As DNA, the CDR3 is TGTGCCAGCAGCGTAGGGCCCCCGTCGGGTGGCTACACCTTC. The variable domain in full, with the rest retrieved from reference TRBV9 and TRBJ1-2, is DSGVTQTPKHLITATGQRVTLRCSPRSGDLSVYWYQQSLDQGLQFLIQYYNGEERAKGNILERFSAQQFPDLHSELNLSSLELGDSALYFCASSVGPPSGGYTFGSGTRLTVV.

The V call is TRBV29-1, the J call TRBJ2-5; TRBD1 matches 9 bases. Germline CDR1 SQVTM, CDR2 ANQGSEA. CDR3 length: 15 residues. With 3 bases clipped from V and 1 base from J, the junction kept 6 bases outside the gene matches. In nucleotides, the CDR3 is TGCAGCGTTGATTTGACAGGGGGGCTCCAAGAGACCCAGTACTTC. This translates into CSVDLTGGLQETQYF.

V usage is TRBV9 and J usage is TRBJ2-3; TRBD2 matches 8 bases. V lost 0 bases, J lost 3 bases, and 3 bases stayed unmatched. Germline CDR1 SGDLS, CDR2 YYNGEE. The CDR3 length is 15 residues. The CDR3 sequence: CASSVGPSGTDTQYF. CDR3 sequence (DNA): TGTGCCAGCAGCGTAGGTCCTAGCGGGACAGATACGCAGTATTTT.

The V gene is TRBV10-1, the J gene TRBJ2-3; 11 positions agree with TRBD1. This CDR3 has 14 amino acids. The V gene end was trimmed by 6 bases and the J gene end by 3 bases; junction bases not matched to a gene: 2. Germline V gives CDR1 WNHNN, CDR2 SYGVQD (reference sequence). CDR3 amino acids: CASSWDRGTDTQYF. DNA for the CDR3: TGCGCCAGCAGCTGGGACAGGGGGACAGATACGCAGTATTTT.

V usage is TRBV6-4 and J usage is TRBJ2-7; D might be TRBD1 (5 bases). This CDR3 has 16 residues. Between the trimmed V and J ends, which lost 3 bases and 4 bases, there was a span of 19 bases. Looked up from germline, CDR1 is MRHNA and CDR2 is SNTAGT. CDR3 bases: TGTGCCAGCAGTGAAGTACCAGGGTCCCCCCTTTACGAGCAGTACTTC. Protein: CASSEVPGSPLYEQYF.